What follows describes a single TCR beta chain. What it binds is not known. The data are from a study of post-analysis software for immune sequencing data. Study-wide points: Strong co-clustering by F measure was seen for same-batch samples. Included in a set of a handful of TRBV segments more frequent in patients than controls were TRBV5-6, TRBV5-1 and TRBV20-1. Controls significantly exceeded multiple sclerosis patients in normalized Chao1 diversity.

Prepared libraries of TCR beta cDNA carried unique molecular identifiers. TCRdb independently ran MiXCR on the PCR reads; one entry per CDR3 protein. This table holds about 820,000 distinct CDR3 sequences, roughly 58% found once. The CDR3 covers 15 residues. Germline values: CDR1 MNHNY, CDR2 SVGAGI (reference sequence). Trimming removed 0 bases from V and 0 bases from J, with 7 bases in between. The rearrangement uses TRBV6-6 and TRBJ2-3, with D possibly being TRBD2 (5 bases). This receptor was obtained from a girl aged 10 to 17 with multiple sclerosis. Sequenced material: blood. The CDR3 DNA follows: TGTGCCAGCAGTTACTCCGGGGATAGCACAGATACGCAGTATTTT. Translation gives CASSYSGDSTDTQYF.